This T cell receptor (beta chain) came from a study of cytomegalovirus exposure and HLA in healthy donors. General study results and limits: 164 TCR beta chains were listed as cytomegalovirus-associated.

Germline V gene sequence: CDR1 MNHEY, CDR2 SVGAGI. This CDR3 is 15 amino acids long. V lost 7 bases to trimming and J lost 4 bases; unmatched junction nucleotides: 7. PCR primers comprised 60 Vbeta and 13 Jbeta primers. The protocol was immunoSEQ multiplex PCR, while the TCRdb copy is restricted to in-frame clones and leaves out a portion. The sample contains approximately 110,000 clones, around 80% of which appear only once. This clone has only a few counts. Its antigen is not known. This sequence joins TRBV6-5 and TRBJ2-3; TRBD2 aligns across 11 bases. Sample: PBMCs. This receptor was obtained from a man aged 50 or older in good health and CMV-seronegative. CDR3 residues: CASTTSGGPPDTQYF. CDR3 bases: TGTGCCAGCACCACTAGCGGGGGCCCACCAGATACGCAGTATTTT.